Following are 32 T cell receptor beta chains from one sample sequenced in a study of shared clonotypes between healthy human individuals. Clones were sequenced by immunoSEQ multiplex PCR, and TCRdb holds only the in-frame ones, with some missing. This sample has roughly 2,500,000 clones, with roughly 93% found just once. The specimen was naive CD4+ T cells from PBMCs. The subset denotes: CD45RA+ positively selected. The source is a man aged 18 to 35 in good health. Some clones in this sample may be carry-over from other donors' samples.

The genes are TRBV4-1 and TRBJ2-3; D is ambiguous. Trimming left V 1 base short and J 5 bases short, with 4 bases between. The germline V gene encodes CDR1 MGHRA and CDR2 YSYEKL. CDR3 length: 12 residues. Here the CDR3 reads CASSQVGDTQYF. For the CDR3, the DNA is TGCGCCAGCAGCCAAGTCGGAGATACGCAGTATTTT.

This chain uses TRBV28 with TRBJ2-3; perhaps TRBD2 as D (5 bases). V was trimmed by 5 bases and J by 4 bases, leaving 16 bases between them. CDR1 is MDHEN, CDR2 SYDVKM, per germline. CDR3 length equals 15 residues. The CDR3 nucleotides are TGTGCCAGCAGTACCCAGCAGCGGAGCGCAGATACGCAGTATTTT. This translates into CASSTQQRSADTQYF.

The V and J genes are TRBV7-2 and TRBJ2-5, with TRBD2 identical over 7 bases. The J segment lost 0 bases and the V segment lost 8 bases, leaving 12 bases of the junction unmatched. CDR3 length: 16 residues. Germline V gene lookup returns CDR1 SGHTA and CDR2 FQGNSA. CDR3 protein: CASALMSGKYQETQYF. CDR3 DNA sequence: TGTGCCAGCGCCCTCATGAGCGGGAAGTACCAAGAGACCCAGTACTTC.

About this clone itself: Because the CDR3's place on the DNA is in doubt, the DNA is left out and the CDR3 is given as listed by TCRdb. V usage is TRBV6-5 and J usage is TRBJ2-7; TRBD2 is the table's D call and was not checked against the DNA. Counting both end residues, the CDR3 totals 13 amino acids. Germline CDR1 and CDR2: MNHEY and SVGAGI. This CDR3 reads CASSLRQRYEQYF.

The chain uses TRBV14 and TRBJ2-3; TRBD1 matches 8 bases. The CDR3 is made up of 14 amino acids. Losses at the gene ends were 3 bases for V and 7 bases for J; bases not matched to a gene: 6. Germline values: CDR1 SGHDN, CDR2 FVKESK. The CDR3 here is CASSQRQGANTQYF. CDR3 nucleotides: TGTGCCAGCAGCCAGAGGCAGGGGGCGAATACGCAGTATTTT.

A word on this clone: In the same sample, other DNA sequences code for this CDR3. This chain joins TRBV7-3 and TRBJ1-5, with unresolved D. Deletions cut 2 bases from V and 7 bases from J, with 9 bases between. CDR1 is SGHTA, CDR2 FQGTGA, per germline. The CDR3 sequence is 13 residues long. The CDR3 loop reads CASSLSPGQPQHF. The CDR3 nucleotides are TGTGCCAGCAGCTTATCGCCGGGCCAGCCCCAGCATTTT.

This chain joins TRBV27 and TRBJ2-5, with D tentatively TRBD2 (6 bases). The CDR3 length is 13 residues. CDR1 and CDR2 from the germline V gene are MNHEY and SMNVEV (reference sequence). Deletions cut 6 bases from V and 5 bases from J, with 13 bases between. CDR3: CASSTGVRETQYF. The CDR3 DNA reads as TGTGCCAGCAGCACGGGGGTACGGGAGACCCAGTACTTC.

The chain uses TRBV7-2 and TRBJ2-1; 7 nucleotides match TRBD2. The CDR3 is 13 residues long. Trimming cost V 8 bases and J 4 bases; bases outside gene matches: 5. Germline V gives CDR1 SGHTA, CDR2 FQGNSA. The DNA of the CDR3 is TGTGCCAGCGTAGCGGGCCCTTACAATGAGCAGTTCTTC. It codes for CASVAGPYNEQFF.

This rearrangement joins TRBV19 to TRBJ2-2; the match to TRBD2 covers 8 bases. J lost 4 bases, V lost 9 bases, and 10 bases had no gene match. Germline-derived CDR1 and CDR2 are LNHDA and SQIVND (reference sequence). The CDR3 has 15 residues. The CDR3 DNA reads TGTGCCAGCCACCCGGGGGGGTATCGCACCGGGGAGCTGTTTTTT. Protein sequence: CASHPGGYRTGELFF.

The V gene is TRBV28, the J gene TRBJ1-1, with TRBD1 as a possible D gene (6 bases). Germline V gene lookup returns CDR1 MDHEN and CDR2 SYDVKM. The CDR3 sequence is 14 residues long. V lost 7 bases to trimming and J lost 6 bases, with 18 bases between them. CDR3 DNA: TGTGCCAGCACTAACATTAGGGGGGCGGCTGAAGCTTTCTTT. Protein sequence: CASTNIRGAAEAFF.

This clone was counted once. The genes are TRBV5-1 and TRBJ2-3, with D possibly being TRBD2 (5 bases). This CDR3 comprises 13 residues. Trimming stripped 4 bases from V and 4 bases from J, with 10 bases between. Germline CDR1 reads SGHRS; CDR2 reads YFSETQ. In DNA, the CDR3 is TGCGCCAGCAGCCCGAGGGTGGCAGATACGCAGTATTTT. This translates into CASSPRVADTQYF.

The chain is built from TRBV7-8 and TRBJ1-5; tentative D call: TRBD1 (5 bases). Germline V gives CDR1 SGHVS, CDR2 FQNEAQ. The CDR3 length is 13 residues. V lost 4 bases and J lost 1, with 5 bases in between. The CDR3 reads CASSYRSNQPQHF. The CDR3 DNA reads TGTGCCAGCAGCTACAGGAGCAATCAGCCCCAGCATTTT.

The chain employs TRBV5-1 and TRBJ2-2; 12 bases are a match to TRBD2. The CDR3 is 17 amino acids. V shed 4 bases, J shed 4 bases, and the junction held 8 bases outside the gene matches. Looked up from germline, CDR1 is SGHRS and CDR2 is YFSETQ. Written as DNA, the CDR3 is TGCGCCAGCAGCGACGCACTAGCGGGAGGATCCACCGGGGAGCTGTTTTTT. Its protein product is CASSDALAGGSTGELFF.

Written as DNA, the CDR3 is TGTGCCAGCAGCTTAGATGGACAATCTGGAAACACCATATATTTT. Its protein is CASSLDGQSGNTIYF. The rearrangement joins TRBV11-3 to TRBJ1-3; D possibly corresponds to TRBD1 (5 bases). This CDR3 comprises 15 residues. Per the germline V gene, CDR1 is SGHNT and CDR2 is YENEEA. Trimming took 0 bases from V and 1 from J, leaving 7 bases between them. The full variable domain, completed using reference TRBV11-3 and TRBJ1-3, is EAGVVQSPRYKIIEKKQPVAFWCNPISGHNTLYWYLQNLGQGPELLIRYENEEAVDDSQLPKDRFSAERLKGVDSTLKIQPAELGDSAVYLCASSLDGQSGNTIYFGEGSWLTVV.

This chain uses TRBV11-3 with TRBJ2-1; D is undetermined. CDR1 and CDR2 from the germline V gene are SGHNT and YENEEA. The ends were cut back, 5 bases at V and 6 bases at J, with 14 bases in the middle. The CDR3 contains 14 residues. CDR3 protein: CASSRRAEGNEQFF. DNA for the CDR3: TGTGCCAGCAGCCGACGCGCCGAAGGCAATGAGCAGTTCTTC.

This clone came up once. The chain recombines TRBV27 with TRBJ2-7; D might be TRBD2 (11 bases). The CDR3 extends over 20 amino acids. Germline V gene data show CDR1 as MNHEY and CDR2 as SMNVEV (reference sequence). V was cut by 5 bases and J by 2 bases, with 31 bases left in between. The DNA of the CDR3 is TGTGCCAGCAGTCCCAGGACAGGGGGAATAGCGGGAGGGCCGGCCTACGAGCAGTACTTC. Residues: CASSPRTGGIAGGPAYEQYF.

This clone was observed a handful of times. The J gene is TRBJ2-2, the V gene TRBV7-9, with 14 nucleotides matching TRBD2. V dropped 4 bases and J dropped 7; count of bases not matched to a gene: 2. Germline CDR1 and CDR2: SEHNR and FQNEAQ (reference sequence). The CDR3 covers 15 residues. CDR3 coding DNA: TGTGCCAGCAGCTCGGGACTAGCGGGAGTCGGGGAGCTGTTTTTT. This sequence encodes CASSSGLAGVGELFF.

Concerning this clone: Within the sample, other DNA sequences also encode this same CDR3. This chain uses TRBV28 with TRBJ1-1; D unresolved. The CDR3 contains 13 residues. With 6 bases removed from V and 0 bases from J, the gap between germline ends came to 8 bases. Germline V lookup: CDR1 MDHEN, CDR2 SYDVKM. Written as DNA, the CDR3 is TGTGCCAGCAGAAGGACTCTGAACACTGAAGCTTTCTTT. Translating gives CASRRTLNTEAFF.

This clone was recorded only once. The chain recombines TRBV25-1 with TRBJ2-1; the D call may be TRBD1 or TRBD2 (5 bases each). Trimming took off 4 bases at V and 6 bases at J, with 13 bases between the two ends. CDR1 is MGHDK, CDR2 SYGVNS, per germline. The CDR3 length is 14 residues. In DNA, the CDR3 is TGTGCCAGCAGTGCGCCTCAGGGACGCAATGAGCAGTTCTTC. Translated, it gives CASSAPQGRNEQFF.

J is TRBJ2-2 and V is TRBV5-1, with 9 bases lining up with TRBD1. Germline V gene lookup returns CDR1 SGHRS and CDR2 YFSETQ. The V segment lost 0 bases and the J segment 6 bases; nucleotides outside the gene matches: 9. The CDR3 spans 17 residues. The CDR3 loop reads CASSLVPGQGRAGELFF. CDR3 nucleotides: TGCGCCAGCAGCTTGGTTCCGGGACAGGGAAGAGCCGGGGAGCTGTTTTTT.

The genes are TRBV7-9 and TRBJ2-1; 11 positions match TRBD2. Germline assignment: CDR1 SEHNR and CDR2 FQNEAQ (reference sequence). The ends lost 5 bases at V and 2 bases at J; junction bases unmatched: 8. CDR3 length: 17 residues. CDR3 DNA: TGTGCCAGCAGCCCCACGGGGACTAGCGGAACCTACAATGAGCAGTTCTTC. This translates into CASSPTGTSGTYNEQFF.

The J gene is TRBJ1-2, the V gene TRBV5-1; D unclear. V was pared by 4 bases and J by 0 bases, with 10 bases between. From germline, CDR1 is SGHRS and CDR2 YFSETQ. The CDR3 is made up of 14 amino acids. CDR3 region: CASSPGATNYGYTF. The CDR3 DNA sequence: TGCGCCAGCAGCCCCGGCGCGACTAACTATGGCTACACCTTC.

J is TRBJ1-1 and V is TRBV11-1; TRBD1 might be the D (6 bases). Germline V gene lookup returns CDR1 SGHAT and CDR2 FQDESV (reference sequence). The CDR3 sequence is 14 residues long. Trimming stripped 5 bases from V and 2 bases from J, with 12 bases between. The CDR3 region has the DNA TGTGCCAGCAGCGGGGGGCGGATAAACACTGAAGCTTTCTTT. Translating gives CASSGGRINTEAFF.

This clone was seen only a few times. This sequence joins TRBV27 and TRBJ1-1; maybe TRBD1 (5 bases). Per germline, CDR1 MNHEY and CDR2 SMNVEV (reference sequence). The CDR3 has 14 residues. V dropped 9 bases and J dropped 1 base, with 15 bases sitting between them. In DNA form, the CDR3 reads TGTGCCAGTACGGCCAGGGAAGGGAACACTGAAGCTTTCTTT. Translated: CASTAREGNTEAFF.

CDR3 sequence: CASSPQLANTQYF. The DNA for the CDR3 is TGTGCCAGCAGCCCACAACTAGCGAATACGCAGTATTTT. J is TRBJ2-3 and V is TRBV9; TRBD2 matches 7 bases. CDR3 length equals 13 residues. After removal of 4 bases from V and 7 bases from J, the junction contained 6 bases not matched to a gene. In germline, CDR1 is SGDLS, CDR2 YYNGEE.

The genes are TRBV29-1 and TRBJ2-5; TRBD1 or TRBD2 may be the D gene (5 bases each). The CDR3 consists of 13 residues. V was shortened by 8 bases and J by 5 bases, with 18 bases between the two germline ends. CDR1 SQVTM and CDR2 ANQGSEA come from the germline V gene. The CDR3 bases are TGCAGCTGTGATTTCGGGGCGCGGGAGACCCAGTACTTC. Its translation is CSCDFGARETQYF.

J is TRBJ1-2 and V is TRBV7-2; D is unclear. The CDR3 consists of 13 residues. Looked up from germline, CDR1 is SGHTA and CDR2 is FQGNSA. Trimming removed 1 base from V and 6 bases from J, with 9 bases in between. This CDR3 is CASSLVGRNGYTF. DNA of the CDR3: TGTGCCAGCAGCTTAGTCGGGAGAAATGGCTACACCTTC.

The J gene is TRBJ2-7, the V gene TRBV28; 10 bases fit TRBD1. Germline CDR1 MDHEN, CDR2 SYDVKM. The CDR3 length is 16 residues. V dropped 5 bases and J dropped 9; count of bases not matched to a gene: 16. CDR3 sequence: CASSVPGQGLGGGQYF. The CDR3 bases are TGTGCCAGCAGTGTCCCGGGACAGGGGCTTGGGGGAGGGCAGTACTTC.

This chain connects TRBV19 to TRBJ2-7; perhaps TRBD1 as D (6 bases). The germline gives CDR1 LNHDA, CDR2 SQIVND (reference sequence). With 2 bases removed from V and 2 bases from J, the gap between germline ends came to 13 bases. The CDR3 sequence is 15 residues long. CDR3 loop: CASSIRTGTTYEQYF. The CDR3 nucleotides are TGTGCCAGTAGTATAAGAACAGGGACAACCTACGAGCAGTACTTC.

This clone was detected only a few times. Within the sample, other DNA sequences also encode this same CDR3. The CDR3 sequence: CASSPQETQYF. CDR3 nucleotide sequence: TGTGCCAGCAGCCCTCAAGAGACCCAGTACTTC. This chain joins TRBV7-2 and TRBJ2-5; D is ambiguous. V gave up 5 bases and J gave up 2 bases, with 3 bases separating them. Germline CDR1 reads SGHTA; CDR2 reads FQGNSA. CDR3 length equals 11 residues. Complete variable domain (other parts from reference TRBV7-2 and TRBJ2-5): GAGVSQSPSNKVTEKGKDVELRCDPISGHTALYWYRQSLGQGLEFLIYFQGNSAPDKSGLPSDRFSAERTGGSVSTLTIQRTQQEDSAVYLCASSPQETQYFGPGTRLLVL.

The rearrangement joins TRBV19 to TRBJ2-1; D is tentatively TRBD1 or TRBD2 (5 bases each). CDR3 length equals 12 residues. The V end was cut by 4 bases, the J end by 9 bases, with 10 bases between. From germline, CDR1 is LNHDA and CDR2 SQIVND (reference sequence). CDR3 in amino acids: CASSTFGGEQFF. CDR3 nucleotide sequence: TGTGCCAGTAGTACTTTTGGGGGTGAGCAGTTCTTC.

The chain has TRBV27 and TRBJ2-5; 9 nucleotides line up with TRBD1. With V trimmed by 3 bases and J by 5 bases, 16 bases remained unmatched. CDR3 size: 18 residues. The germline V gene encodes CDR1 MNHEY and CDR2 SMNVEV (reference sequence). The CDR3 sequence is CASSLRATAQGAVETQYF. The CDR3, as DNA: TGTGCCAGCAGTTTGAGGGCAACCGCACAGGGGGCAGTGGAGACCCAGTACTTC.